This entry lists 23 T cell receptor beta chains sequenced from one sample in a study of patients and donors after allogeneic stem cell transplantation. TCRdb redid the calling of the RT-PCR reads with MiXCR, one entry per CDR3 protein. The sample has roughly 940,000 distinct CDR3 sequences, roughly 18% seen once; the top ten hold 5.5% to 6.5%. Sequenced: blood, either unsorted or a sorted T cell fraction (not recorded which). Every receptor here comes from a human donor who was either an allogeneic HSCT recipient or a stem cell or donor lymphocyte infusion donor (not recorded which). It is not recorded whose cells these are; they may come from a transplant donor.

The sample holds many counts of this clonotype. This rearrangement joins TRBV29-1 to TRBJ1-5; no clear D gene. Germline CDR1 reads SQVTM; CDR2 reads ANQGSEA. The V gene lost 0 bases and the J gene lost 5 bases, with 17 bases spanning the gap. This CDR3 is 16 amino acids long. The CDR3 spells CSVEDWVKDMDQPQHF. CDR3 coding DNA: TGCAGCGTTGAAGATTGGGTCAAAGACATGGATCAGCCCCAGCATTTT.

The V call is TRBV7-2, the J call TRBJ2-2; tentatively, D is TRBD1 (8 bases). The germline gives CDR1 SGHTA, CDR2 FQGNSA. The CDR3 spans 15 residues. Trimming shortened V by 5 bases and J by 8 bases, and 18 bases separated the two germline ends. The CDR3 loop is CASSPRTGRVGELFF. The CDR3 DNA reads TGTGCCAGCAGCCCACGGACAGGGAGGGTTGGGGAGCTGTTTTTT. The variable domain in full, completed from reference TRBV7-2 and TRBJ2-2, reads GAGVSQSPSNKVTEKGKDVELRCDPISGHTALYWYRQSLGQGLEFLIYFQGNSAPDKSGLPSDRFSAERTGGSVSTLTIQRTQQEDSAVYLCASSPRTGRVGELFFGEGSRLTVL.

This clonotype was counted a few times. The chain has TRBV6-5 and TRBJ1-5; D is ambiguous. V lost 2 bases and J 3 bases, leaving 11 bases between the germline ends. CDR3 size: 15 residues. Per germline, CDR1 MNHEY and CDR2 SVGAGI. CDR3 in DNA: TGTGCCAGCAGTTACATGGACCAGTCCAATCAGCCCCAGCATTTT. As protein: CASSYMDQSNQPQHF.

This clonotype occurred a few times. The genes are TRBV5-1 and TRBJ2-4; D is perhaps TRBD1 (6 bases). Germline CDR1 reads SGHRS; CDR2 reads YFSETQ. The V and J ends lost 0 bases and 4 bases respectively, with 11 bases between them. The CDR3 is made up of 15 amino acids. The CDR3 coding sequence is TGCGCCAGCAGCTTGGAGGGGACATCGAAAAACATTCAGTACTTC. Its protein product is CASSLEGTSKNIQYF.

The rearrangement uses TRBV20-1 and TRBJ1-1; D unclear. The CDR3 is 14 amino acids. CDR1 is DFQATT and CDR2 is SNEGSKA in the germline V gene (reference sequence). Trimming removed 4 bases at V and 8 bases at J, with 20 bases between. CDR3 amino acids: CSAKVGSPSGEAFF. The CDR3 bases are TGCAGTGCTAAAGTGGGGAGCCCCAGTGGGGAAGCTTTCTTT.

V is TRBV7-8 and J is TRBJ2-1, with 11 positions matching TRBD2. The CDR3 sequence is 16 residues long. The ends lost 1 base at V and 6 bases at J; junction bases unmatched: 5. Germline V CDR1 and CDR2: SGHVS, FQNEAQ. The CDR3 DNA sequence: TGTGCCAGCAGCTTAGGGGGGACTAGCGGTTTCAATGAGCAGTTCTTC. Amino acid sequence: CASSLGGTSGFNEQFF.

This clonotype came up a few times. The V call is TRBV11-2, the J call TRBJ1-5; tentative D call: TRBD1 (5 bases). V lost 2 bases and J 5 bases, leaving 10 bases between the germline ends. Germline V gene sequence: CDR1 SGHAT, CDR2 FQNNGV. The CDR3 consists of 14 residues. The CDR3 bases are TGTGCCAGCAGCTTAACAGGTTATGATCAGCCCCAGCATTTT. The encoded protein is CASSLTGYDQPQHF. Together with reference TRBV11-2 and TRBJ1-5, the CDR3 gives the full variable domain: EAGVAQSPRYKIIEKRQSVAFWCNPISGHATLYWYQQILGQGPKLLIQFQNNGVVDDSQLPKDRFSAERLKGVDSTLKIQPAKLEDSAVYLCASSLTGYDQPQHFGDGTRLSIL.

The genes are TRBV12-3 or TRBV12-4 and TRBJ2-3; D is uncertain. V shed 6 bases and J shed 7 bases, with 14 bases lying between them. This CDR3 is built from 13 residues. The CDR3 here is CASSLTDPNTQYF. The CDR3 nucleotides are TGTGCCAGCAGCTTGACCGATCCAAATACGCAGTATTTT.

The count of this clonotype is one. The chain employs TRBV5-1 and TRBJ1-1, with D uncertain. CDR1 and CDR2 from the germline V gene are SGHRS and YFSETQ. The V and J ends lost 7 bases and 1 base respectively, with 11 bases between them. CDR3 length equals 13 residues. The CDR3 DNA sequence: TGCGCCAGCGGAGAGACGGGGAACACTGAAGCTTTCTTT. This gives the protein CASGETGNTEAFF.

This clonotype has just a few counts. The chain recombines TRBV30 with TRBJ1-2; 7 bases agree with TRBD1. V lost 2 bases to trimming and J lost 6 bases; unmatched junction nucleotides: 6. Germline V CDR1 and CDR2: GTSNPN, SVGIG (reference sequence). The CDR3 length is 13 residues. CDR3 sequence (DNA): TGTGCCTGGAGTTTCACAGGGGCAAATGGCTACACCTTC. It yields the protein CAWSFTGANGYTF.

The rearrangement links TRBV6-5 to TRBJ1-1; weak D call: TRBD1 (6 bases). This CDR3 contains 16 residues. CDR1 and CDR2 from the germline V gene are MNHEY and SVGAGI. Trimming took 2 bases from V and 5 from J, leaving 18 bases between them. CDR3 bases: TGTGCCAGCAGTTACGCAGGGGCCGGTGAGAATACTGAAGCTTTCTTT. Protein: CASSYAGAGENTEAFF.

DNA for the CDR3: TGCGCCAGCAGCACCGGGCCCTCGCGAGGCACTGAAGCTTTCTTT. Amino acids: CASSTGPSRGTEAFF. The gene calls are TRBV5-1 and TRBJ1-1, with D uncertain. Germline V CDR1 and CDR2: SGHRS, YFSETQ. V was shortened by 4 bases and J by 4 bases, with 17 bases between the two germline ends. This CDR3 has 15 amino acids. Full variable domain (rest looked up from reference TRBV5-1 and TRBJ1-1): KAGVTQTPRYLIKTRGQQVTLSCSPISGHRSVSWYQQTPGQGLQFLFEYFSETQRNKGNFPGRFSGRQFSNSRSEMNVSTLELGDSALYLCASSTGPSRGTEAFFGQGTRLTVV.

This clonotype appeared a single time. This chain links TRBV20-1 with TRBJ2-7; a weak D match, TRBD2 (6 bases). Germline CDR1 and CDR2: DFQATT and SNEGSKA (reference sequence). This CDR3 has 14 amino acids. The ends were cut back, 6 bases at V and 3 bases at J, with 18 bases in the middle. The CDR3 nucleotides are TGCAGTGCAAGCCGGGACTGGGGCGGCTACGAGCAGTACTTC. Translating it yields CSASRDWGGYEQYF.

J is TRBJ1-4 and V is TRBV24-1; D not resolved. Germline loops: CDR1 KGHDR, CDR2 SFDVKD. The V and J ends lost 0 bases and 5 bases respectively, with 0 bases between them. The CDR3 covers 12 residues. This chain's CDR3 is CATSDLNEKLFF. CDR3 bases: TGTGCCACCAGTGATTTGAATGAAAAACTGTTTTTT.

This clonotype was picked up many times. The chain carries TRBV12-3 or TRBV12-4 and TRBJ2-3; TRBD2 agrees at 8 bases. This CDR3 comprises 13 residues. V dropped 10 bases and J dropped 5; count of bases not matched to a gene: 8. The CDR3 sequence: CAIRLGGVDTQYF. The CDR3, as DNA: TGTGCCATCCGTCTCGGGGGGGTAGATACGCAGTATTTT.

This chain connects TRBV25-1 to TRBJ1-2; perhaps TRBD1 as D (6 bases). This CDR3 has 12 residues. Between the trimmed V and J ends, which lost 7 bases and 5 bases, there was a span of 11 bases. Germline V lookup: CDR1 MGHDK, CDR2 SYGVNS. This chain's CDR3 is CASTRGGYGYTF. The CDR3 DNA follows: TGTGCCAGCACCAGGGGAGGGTATGGCTACACCTTC.

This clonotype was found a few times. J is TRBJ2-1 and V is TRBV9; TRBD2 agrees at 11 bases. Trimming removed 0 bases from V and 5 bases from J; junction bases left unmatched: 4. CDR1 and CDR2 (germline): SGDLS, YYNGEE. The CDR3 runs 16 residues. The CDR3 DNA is TGTGCCAGCAGCGTAGGGGTAGCGGGGGGGCACAATGAGCAGTTCTTC. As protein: CASSVGVAGGHNEQFF.

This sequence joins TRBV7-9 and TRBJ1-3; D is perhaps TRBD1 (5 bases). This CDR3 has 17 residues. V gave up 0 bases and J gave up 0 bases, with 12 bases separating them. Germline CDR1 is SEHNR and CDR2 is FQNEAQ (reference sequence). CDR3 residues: CASSLALRGSSGNTIYF. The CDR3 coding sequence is TGTGCCAGCAGCTTAGCGCTCCGGGGGAGCTCTGGAAACACCATATATTTT.

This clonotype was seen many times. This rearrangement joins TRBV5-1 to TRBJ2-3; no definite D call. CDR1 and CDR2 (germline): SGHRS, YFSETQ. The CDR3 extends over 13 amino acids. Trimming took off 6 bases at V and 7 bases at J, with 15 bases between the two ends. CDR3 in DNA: TGCGCCAGCACCTCAACCGGCGAAAATACGCAGTATTTT. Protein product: CASTSTGENTQYF.

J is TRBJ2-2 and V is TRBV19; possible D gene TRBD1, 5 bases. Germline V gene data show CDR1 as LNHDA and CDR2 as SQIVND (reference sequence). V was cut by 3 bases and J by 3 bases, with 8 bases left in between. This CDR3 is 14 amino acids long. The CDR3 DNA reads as TGTGCCAGTAGTATTCGACAGTACACCGGGGAGCTGTTTTTT. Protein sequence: CASSIRQYTGELFF.

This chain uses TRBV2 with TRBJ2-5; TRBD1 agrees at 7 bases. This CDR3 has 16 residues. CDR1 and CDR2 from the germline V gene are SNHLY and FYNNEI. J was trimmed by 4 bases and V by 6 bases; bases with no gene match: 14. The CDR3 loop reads CASRPGQLLVGETQYF. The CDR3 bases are TGTGCCAGCAGACCGGGACAGCTCCTAGTGGGAGAGACCCAGTACTTC. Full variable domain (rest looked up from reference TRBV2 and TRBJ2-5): EPEVTQTPSHQVTQMGQEVILRCVPISNHLYFYWYRQILGQKVEFLVSFYNNEISEKSEIFDDQFSVERPDGSNFTLKIRSTKLEDSAMYFCASRPGQLLVGETQYFGPGTRLLVL.

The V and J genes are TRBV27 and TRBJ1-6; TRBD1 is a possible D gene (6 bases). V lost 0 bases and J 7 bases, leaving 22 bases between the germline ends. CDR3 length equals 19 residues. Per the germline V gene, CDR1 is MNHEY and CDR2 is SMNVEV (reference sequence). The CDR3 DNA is TGTGCCAGCAGTTTATCGTTTGCGGGACACCGAAGAGGGAATTCACCCCTCCACTTT. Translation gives CASSLSFAGHRRGNSPLHF.

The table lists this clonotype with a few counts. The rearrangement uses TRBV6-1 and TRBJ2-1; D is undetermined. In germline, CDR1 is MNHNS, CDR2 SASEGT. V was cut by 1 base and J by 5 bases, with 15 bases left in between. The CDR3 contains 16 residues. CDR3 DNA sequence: TGTGCCAGCAGTGAAGTCGTGACGAGATTAAACAATGAGCAGTTCTTC. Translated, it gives CASSEVVTRLNNEQFF.